This is a list of T cell receptor beta chains from one sample in a study of cytomegalovirus exposure and HLA in healthy donors. TCRdb's table, derived via immunoSEQ multiplex PCR, lists solely in-frame clones and lacks some. The sample holds under 140,000 clones, 65% to 85% seen once. The specimen sequenced was PBMCs. Receptor source: a man aged 25-45 years in good health and CMV-seropositive. Each CDR3 is given with its conserved first and last residue. The order of the fields is D gene, clone size, V gene, J gene, CDR3 DNA, CDR3 protein. D genes are given only for firm matches. A row's size may be missing; if present it is once, few, many or a size class.

.	few	TRBV15	TRBJ1-1	TGTGCCACCAGCAGATCCCCGTTAATAACTGAAGCTTTCTTT	CATSRSPLITEAFF
.	once	TRBV29-1	TRBJ1-2	TGCAGCGTTGAAGGAACCGGAGGGAGGGATGGCTACACCTTC	CSVEGTGGRDGYTF
.	.	TRBV7-9	TRBJ2-5	TGTTCCAGCAGCTTAGATGTGGCTGAGACCCAGTACTTC	CSSSLDVAETQYF
TRBD2	.	TRBV13	TRBJ2-7	TGTGCCAGCAGCTTAGGCGGGGAGGGTGCGTTCTCCTACGAGCAGTACTTC	CASSLGGEGAFSYEQYF
.	.	TRBV25-1	TRBJ1-3	TGTGCCAGCACCTTCGCTGGAAACACCATATATTTT	CASTFAGNTIYF
TRBD1	.	TRBV10-2	TRBJ1-1	TGCGCCAGCAGTGAAAGGAGGGGTTGGACAGGGTTGGTCACTGAAGCTTTCTTT	CASSERRGWTGLVTEAFF
.	few	TRBV11-2	TRBJ2-3	TGTGCCAGCAGCGTGGGTGGGACTACAGATACGCAGTATTTT	CASSVGGTTDTQYF
.	.	TRBV21-1	TRBJ1-2	TGTGCCGGACTCGGGGAGCCTCATGGCTACACCTTC	CAGLGEPHGYTF
.	.	TRBV5-7	TRBJ2-1	TGTGCCAGCAGCTTGCGTGACAATGAGCAGTTCTTC	CASSLRDNEQFF
.	.	TRBV6-5	TRBJ1-2	TGTGCCAGCAGTGGCGGTTCCGGAGACTATGGCTACACCTTC	CASSGGSGDYGYTF
.	.	TRBV6-5	TRBJ1-6	TGTGCCAGCAGTCGTTCCGGGGGAAATTCACCCCTCCACTTT	CASSRSGGNSPLHF